The T cell receptor (beta chain) described here comes from a study of cytomegalovirus exposure and HLA in healthy donors. This clone has a single count. It was with 60 Vbeta and 13 Jbeta primers that the PCR ran. The data were produced by immunoSEQ multiplex PCR, yet TCRdb's version contains in-frame clones alone and is incomplete. The sample has over 150,000 clones; 65% to 80% are singletons. Sample: PBMCs. The clonotype was recovered from a man younger than 35 in good health and CMV-seronegative.

CDR3 nucleotide sequence: TGCAGTGCTAGAGGACTATTTGAGCAGTTCTTC. Protein: CSARGLFEQFF. The rearrangement links TRBV20-1 to TRBJ2-1; TRBD2 is a possible D gene (5 bases). The CDR3 spans 11 residues. Trimming cost V 1 base and J 9 bases, with 7 bases left between them. CDR1 and CDR2 from the germline V gene are DFQATT and SNEGSKA (reference sequence).